One T cell receptor beta chain is described in this entry. Its antigen is undetermined. Germline V CDR1 and CDR2: MNHEY, SMNVEV (reference sequence). The CDR3 covers 17 residues. V dropped 4 bases and J dropped 0 bases, with 17 bases sitting between them. The sort gate was single viable CD3+CD4+CD8-CD45RO+ cells for memory CD4+ T cells. Serostatus was set by detecting CMV pp150, pp28, p38, p52 IgG. CD4+ T cells were isolated by positive magnetic selection. This record comes from a study of memory CD4+ T cells and cytomegalovirus serostatus. For the study at large: Donors were healthy Belgian adults, under ten CMV seropositive and approximately 25 seronegative. General study findings and limits: Median bootstrapped AUC for CMV status was about 0.95 originally, 0.85 to 0.92 US-trained.

Sequenced by immunoSEQ multiplex PCR; TCRdb stores in-frame clones only, minus some. In the table there are 27,000 or so clones, around 75% of which are singletons. The specimen sequenced was memory CD4+ T cells from blood. This sequence was found in an adult in good health and CMV-seronegative. This chain connects TRBV27 to TRBJ2-3; D is undetermined. CDR3: CASSSSTLMASTDTQYF. The CDR3 DNA reads as TGTGCCAGCAGTTCAAGTACCCTGATGGCTAGCACAGATACGCAGTATTTT.